One and the same sample provided the 10 T cell receptor beta chains below, sequenced in a study of blood T cell repertoires in COVID-19. Sequencing used immunoSEQ multiplex PCR; TCRdb keeps in-frame clones, though not all of them. The top ten hold 5.5% to 7.5% of the sample, which has 150,000 to 200,000 clones, roughly 82% seen once. Material for sequencing was peripheral blood. These TCRs come from a woman aged 35 to 49 with COVID-19, enrolled during active disease.

The chain joins TRBV11-2 to TRBJ2-2, with D perhaps matching TRBD2 (7 bases). Trimming removed 3 bases at V and 5 bases at J, with 13 bases between. The germline V gene encodes CDR1 SGHAT and CDR2 FQNNGV. There are 15 residues in the CDR3. CDR3 nucleotides: TGTGCCAGCAGCTTTACAGGGAGGGGAACCGGGGAGCTGTTTTTT. Encoded protein: CASSFTGRGTGELFF.

The chain is built from TRBV21-1 and TRBJ2-7; TRBD2 is the table's D call, not checked against the DNA. TRBV21-1 is a documented pseudogene. The CDR3 loop spans 16 amino acids. The CDR3 DNA follows: TGTGCCAGCAGCAAAGAGGACGGGCGGGCAGCCGACGAGCAGTACTTC. This sequence encodes CASSKEDGRAADEQYF.

The chain couples TRBV7-9 to TRBJ1-2, with TRBD1 matching over 8 bases. The CDR3 extends over 16 amino acids. Germline CDR1 and CDR2: SEHNR and FQNEAQ (reference sequence). With V trimmed by 1 base and J by 6 bases, 10 bases remained unmatched. The CDR3 nucleotides are TGTGCCAGCAGCTTAGAATGGGACAGGTCCCCGGATGGCTACACCTTC. Encoded protein: CASSLEWDRSPDGYTF.

The V call is TRBV5-1, the J call TRBJ1-4; unclear D gene. This CDR3 spans 16 amino acids. Trimming shortened V by 0 bases and J by 3 bases, and 12 bases separated the two germline ends. The germline gives CDR1 SGHRS, CDR2 YFSETQ. In nucleotides, the CDR3 is TGCGCCAGCAGCTTGGCCGCGACTGCAGCTAATGAAAAACTGTTTTTT. Its protein is CASSLAATAANEKLFF.

With regard to this clone: This sample includes further DNA sequences coding for the same CDR3. The chain carries TRBV20-1 and TRBJ1-6, with D possibly TRBD1 on 5 matching bases. Looked up from germline, CDR1 is DFQATT and CDR2 is SNEGSKA (reference sequence). The CDR3 loop spans 13 amino acids. V was shortened by 3 bases and J by 6 bases, with 9 bases between the two germline ends. The CDR3 reads CSASQGGNSPLHF. DNA of the CDR3: TGCAGTGCTAGTCAGGGCGGTAATTCACCCCTCCACTTT.

V usage is TRBV4-2 and J usage is TRBJ2-3, with 8 bases matching TRBD2. The CDR3 sequence is 18 residues long. In germline, CDR1 is LGHNA, CDR2 YNFKEQ. The V and J ends lost 4 bases and 2 bases, in that order; junction bases with no gene match: 14. Here the CDR3 DNA reads TGTGCCAGCAGCCCCGGACTAGCCCAGGGACCACTCACAGATACGCAGTATTTT. The encoded protein is CASSPGLAQGPLTDTQYF.

This clone occurred once. J is TRBJ1-6 and V is TRBV5-4; D is unclear. The CDR3 runs 16 residues. CDR1 is SGHNT, CDR2 YYREEE, per germline (reference sequence). Trimming stripped 1 base from V and 7 bases from J, with 15 bases between. DNA for the CDR3: TGTGCCAGCAGCTTGTCAGTTCACAAGAAAAATTCACCCCTCCACTTT. The encoded protein is CASSLSVHKKNSPLHF.

V usage is TRBV9 and J usage is TRBJ2-5; 9 nucleotides line up with TRBD2. This CDR3 region has 16 residues. Germline lookup yields CDR1 SGDLS and CDR2 YYNGEE. Losses at the gene ends were 3 bases for V and 5 bases for J; bases not matched to a gene: 11. The chain's CDR3 is CASSGLAGEVGETQYF. Written as DNA, the CDR3 is TGTGCCAGCAGCGGCTTAGCGGGGGAGGTCGGGGAGACCCAGTACTTC.

The rearrangement joins TRBV25-1 to TRBJ2-1; the D gene is possibly TRBD1 (5 bases). This CDR3 comprises 16 residues. V dropped 3 bases and J dropped 7 bases, with 19 bases sitting between them. CDR1 and CDR2 (germline): MGHDK, SYGVNS. The CDR3 bases are TGTGCCAGCAGTGAGCCTGGGGCCCTGGTAGGGAATGAGCAGTTCTTC. Translation: CASSEPGALVGNEQFF.

This clone appeared a single time. The rearrangement links TRBV3-1 (or the pseudogene TRBV3-2) to TRBJ2-6; the match to TRBD1 covers 9 bases. The germline V gene has CDR1 LGHDT and CDR2 YNNKEL (reference sequence). The CDR3 sequence is 18 residues long. V lost 1 base and J lost 2; bases outside the gene matches: 6. The CDR3 bases are TGTGCCAGCAGCCAAGTACGGGACAGGGCCCCTGGGGCCAACGTCCTGACTTTC. It is translated as CASSQVRDRAPGANVLTF.